The 22 T cell receptor beta chains below were found in one sample sequenced in a study of blood T cell repertoires in COVID-19. Measured with immunoSEQ multiplex PCR; TCRdb has only the in-frame clones, and not every one. The table lists under 100,000 clones, 85% of them singletons. Material: peripheral blood. The receptors were sampled from a man aged 45-65 years with acute or convalescent COVID-19.

The gene calls are TRBV19 and TRBJ1-2; the D gene is possibly TRBD1 (6 bases). The CDR3 runs to 14 residues. In germline, CDR1 is LNHDA, CDR2 SQIVND (reference sequence). Trimming shortened V by 3 bases and J by 4 bases, and 12 bases separated the two germline ends. CDR3 sequence reads: CASSMRGASYGYTF. Written as DNA, the CDR3 is TGTGCCAGTAGTATGCGGGGGGCGAGCTATGGCTACACCTTC.

The genes are TRBV7-2 and TRBJ2-7; 10 bases align to TRBD2. CDR3 size: 15 residues. J was trimmed by 0 bases and V by 5 bases; bases with no gene match: 4. Germline CDR1 is SGHTA and CDR2 is FQGNSA. The CDR3 here is CASSRTSGISYEQYF. CDR3 nucleotides: TGTGCCAGCAGCCGTACTAGCGGGATCTCCTACGAGCAGTACTTC. Full variable domain (missing parts from reference TRBV7-2 and TRBJ2-7): GAGVSQSPSNKVTEKGKDVELRCDPISGHTALYWYRQSLGQGLEFLIYFQGNSAPDKSGLPSDRFSAERTGGSVSTLTIQRTQQEDSAVYLCASSRTSGISYEQYFGPGTRLTVT.

CDR3 nucleotide sequence: TGTGCCAGCAGTGAATTTGGCGCTGGGGCCACTGAAGCTTTCTTT. Amino acid sequence: CASSEFGAGATEAFF. The chain uses TRBV25-1 and TRBJ1-1; perhaps TRBD1 as D (5 bases). Trimming pared 1 base from V and 4 bases from J, leaving 13 bases between. Germline CDR1 is MGHDK and CDR2 is SYGVNS. This CDR3 spans 15 amino acids.

V and J are TRBV30 and TRBJ2-2, with 8 nucleotides matching TRBD1. CDR3 length equals 15 residues. The V segment lost 2 bases and the J segment 7 bases; nucleotides outside the gene matches: 9. From germline, CDR1 is GTSNPN and CDR2 SVGIG (reference sequence). The CDR3 loop reads CAWSRTGRLFGELFF. The CDR3 DNA sequence: TGTGCCTGGAGTCGGACAGGGCGACTTTTCGGGGAGCTGTTTTTT.

The chain joins TRBV3-1 (or the pseudogene TRBV3-2) to TRBJ1-2, with 8 nucleotides matching TRBD1. Per the germline V gene, CDR1 is LGHDT and CDR2 is YNNKEL (reference sequence). The CDR3 is made up of 14 amino acids. V was pared by 1 base and J by 10 bases, with 8 bases of the junction left unmatched. CDR3 coding DNA: TGTGCCAGCAGCCAAGGACAGGGGATTGGTGCCTACACCTTC. It yields the protein CASSQGQGIGAYTF.

The chain recombines TRBV7-2 with TRBJ1-4; D might be TRBD1 (5 bases). This CDR3 has 17 residues. Trimming stripped 1 base from V and 7 bases from J, with 19 bases between. Germline values: CDR1 SGHTA, CDR2 FQGNSA. This CDR3 is CASSLGGVLRASEKLFF. CDR3 DNA sequence: TGTGCCAGCAGCTTAGGGGGGGTCCTAAGGGCGAGTGAAAAACTGTTTTTT.

The rearrangement joins TRBV19 to TRBJ2-5; 9 positions agree with TRBD2. The length of the CDR3 is 14 residues. Unmatched junction bases numbered 8, after V lost 7 bases and J lost 5 bases. CDR1 LNHDA and CDR2 SQIVND come from the germline V gene (reference sequence). CDR3 DNA sequence: TGTGCCAGTAAATCTGGGAGCGGGAGGGAGACCCAGTACTTC. It translates to CASKSGSGRETQYF.

As regards this clone: The junction departs from the called germline gene at one end, perhaps through a read error. The chain links TRBV4-1 to TRBJ1-1; 7 bases fit TRBD1. Germline lookup yields CDR1 MGHRA and CDR2 YSYEKL. The CDR3 is 14 residues long. CDR3: CASSHRDSEAEAFF. In nucleotides, the CDR3 is TGCGCCAGCAGCCACCGGGACAGCGAGGCTGAGGCTTTCTTT.

This chain links TRBV5-8 with TRBJ1-1; 7 bases are shared with TRBD1. Trimming cost V 5 bases and J 1 base; bases outside gene matches: 11. Germline V gene data show CDR1 as SGHTS and CDR2 as YDEGEE. The CDR3 contains 16 residues. CDR3 nucleotide sequence: TGTGCCAGCAGGGAACGGGACAGCCCCGAGAACACTGAAGCTTTCTTT. Encoded protein: CASRERDSPENTEAFF.

This clone was recorded once. The chain has TRBV5-6 and TRBJ1-4; TRBD1 might be the D (5 bases). Trimming stripped 0 bases from V and 3 bases from J, with 12 bases between. The CDR3 length is 16 residues. Germline lookup yields CDR1 SGHDT and CDR2 YYEEEE. The CDR3 DNA reads TGTGCCAGCAGCTTGGGGCAGGGTAATTCTAATGAAAAACTGTTTTTT. Translating it yields CASSLGQGNSNEKLFF.

DNA for the CDR3: TGTGCCAGCAGCCTACAGGGTTACTCTGGGGCCAACGTCCTGACTTTC. Residues: CASSLQGYSGANVLTF. The V call is TRBV7-2, the J call TRBJ2-6; perhaps TRBD1 as D (6 bases). V lost 5 bases and J lost 0, with 11 bases in between. The CDR3 totals 16 residues. Germline lookup yields CDR1 SGHTA and CDR2 FQGNSA.

The chain carries TRBV27 and TRBJ1-2; 11 nucleotides align to TRBD1. Germline V gene data show CDR1 as MNHEY and CDR2 as SMNVEV (reference sequence). The CDR3 consists of 12 residues. V gave up 8 bases and J gave up 8 bases; unmatched junction bases: 4. CDR3 protein: CASGQGAGGYTF. The CDR3 DNA reads as TGTGCCAGCGGACAGGGGGCGGGCGGCTACACCTTC.

This CDR3 is CASSQALIQGHEQFF. The CDR3 DNA is TGTGCCAGCAGCCAAGCGCTAATTCAGGGCCATGAGCAGTTCTTC. This chain uses TRBV3-1 (or the pseudogene TRBV3-2) with TRBJ2-1; D might be TRBD1 (5 bases). V was clipped by 1 base and J by 8 bases, with 15 bases between them. Germline-derived CDR1 and CDR2 are LGHDT and YNNKEL (reference sequence). This CDR3 spans 15 amino acids.

V and J are TRBV5-1 and TRBJ2-7; unclear D gene. The CDR3 consists of 17 residues. Germline CDR1 reads SGHRS; CDR2 reads YFSETQ. V was trimmed by 0 bases and J by 3 bases, leaving 19 bases between them. The CDR3 sequence is CASSLGRGGRSVYEQYF. CDR3 in DNA: TGCGCCAGCAGCTTGGGTCGAGGTGGTAGATCGGTCTACGAGCAGTACTTC. Supplemented by reference TRBV5-1 and TRBJ2-7, the full variable domain reads KAGVTQTPRYLIKTRGQQVTLSCSPISGHRSVSWYQQTPGQGLQFLFEYFSETQRNKGNFPGRFSGRQFSNSRSEMNVSTLELGDSALYLCASSLGRGGRSVYEQYFGPGTRLTVT.

The chain carries TRBV27 and TRBJ1-1, with unresolved D. V lost 3 bases to trimming and J lost 1 base, with 9 bases between them. This CDR3 has 14 amino acids. The V gene's germline CDR1 is MNHEY and CDR2 SMNVEV (reference sequence). In nucleotides, the CDR3 is TGTGCCAGCAGTTTTGGAGTTGGGAACACTGAAGCTTTCTTT. Its protein product is CASSFGVGNTEAFF.

This clone has just one count. The chain links TRBV9 to TRBJ2-1; TRBD2 is a possible D gene (6 bases). Germline loops: CDR1 SGDLS, CDR2 YYNGEE. V was clipped by 0 bases and J by 2 bases, with 15 bases between them. This CDR3 contains 17 residues. CDR3 nucleotides: TGTGCCAGCAGCGTAGGTATGGGGGGATCCCCCTACAATGAGCAGTTCTTC. Its protein product is CASSVGMGGSPYNEQFF. The full variable domain, rest sourced from reference TRBV9 and TRBJ2-1, is DSGVTQTPKHLITATGQRVTLRCSPRSGDLSVYWYQQSLDQGLQFLIQYYNGEERAKGNILERFSAQQFPDLHSELNLSSLELGDSALYFCASSVGMGGSPYNEQFFGPGTRLTVL.

V usage is TRBV6-5 and J usage is TRBJ1-1; TRBD1 agrees at 7 bases. V dropped 6 bases and J dropped 0; count of bases not matched to a gene: 4. The CDR3 covers 14 residues. Germline values: CDR1 MNHEY, CDR2 SVGAGI. The CDR3 protein is CASRLGQLNTEAFF. DNA of the CDR3: TGTGCCAGCAGACTGGGACAGCTGAACACTGAAGCTTTCTTT.

This chain connects TRBV7-9 to TRBJ1-5; tentatively, D is TRBD1 (6 bases). The germline V gene encodes CDR1 SEHNR and CDR2 FQNEAQ (reference sequence). V gave up 3 bases and J gave up 7 bases, with 19 bases separating them. This CDR3 is 16 amino acids long. CDR3 region: CASSFYLQGVWQPQHF. The CDR3 DNA is TGTGCCAGCAGCTTCTATTTACAGGGAGTCTGGCAGCCCCAGCATTTT.

V usage is TRBV7-6 and J usage is TRBJ2-5; 7 positions agree with TRBD1. CDR3 size: 17 residues. Per germline, CDR1 SGHVS and CDR2 FNYEAQ. With 5 bases clipped from V and 2 bases from J, the junction kept 14 bases outside the gene matches. CDR3 sequence: CASSKIRAGGWQETQYF. The CDR3 DNA reads TGTGCCAGCAGCAAGATAAGGGCAGGGGGTTGGCAAGAGACCCAGTACTTC.

This clone was detected only once. The chain employs TRBV7-2 and TRBJ2-5; 7 bases agree with TRBD1. The ends lost 5 bases at V and 5 bases at J; junction bases unmatched: 8. The CDR3 is 14 residues long. Germline values: CDR1 SGHTA, CDR2 FQGNSA. For the CDR3, the DNA is TGTGCCAGCAGCGCCAGACAGGGCTGGGAGACCCAGTACTTC. It codes for CASSARQGWETQYF.

This sequence joins TRBV19 and TRBJ2-3; 10 positions match TRBD2. This CDR3 comprises 16 residues. V dropped 2 bases and J dropped 5; count of bases not matched to a gene: 7. Germline V gene sequence: CDR1 LNHDA, CDR2 SQIVND (reference sequence). The CDR3 DNA reads TGTGCCAGTAGTATAAAGGCTAGCGGGAGAGTAGATACGCAGTATTTT. It encodes CASSIKASGRVDTQYF.

This chain links TRBV24-1 with TRBJ2-5; TRBD1 agrees at 9 bases. The junction had 10 bases not matched to a gene; V was cut back by 2 bases and J by 7 bases. Per germline, CDR1 KGHDR and CDR2 SFDVKD. The CDR3 length is 16 residues. The CDR3: CATSDSRTGETVTQYF. The CDR3, as DNA: TGTGCCACCAGTGATTCCCGGACAGGGGAAACGGTGACCCAGTACTTC.